What follows is one TCR beta chain and its context. This receptor's antigen is unknown. No base quality values were provided; no much bigger clone lies one nucleotide off. The germline V gene gives CDR1 as MDHEN and CDR2 as SYDVKM. Trimmed from V: 8 bases; trimmed from J: 2 bases; junction bases lacking a gene match: 8. Its CDR3 holds 15 amino acids, cysteine through phenylalanine. Left in the record is the CDR3 DNA by itself, 45 bases read in frame from the first base. Donors were healthy HIV-negative adults with no recently reported acute infections or vaccinations. Every donor was a Caucasian adult residing in Nashville, Tennessee, USA. CD4+ T cells were enriched by magnetic negative selection, after which naive cells were positively selected on CD45RA and the negative fraction was taken as the memory subset. After blood collection by leukapheresis, PBMCs were isolated using Ficoll-Histopaque density gradient centrifugation and then cryopreserved in the vapor phase of liquid nitrogen. Analytical flow cytometry was used to check the purity and quantity of each magnetically sorted T cell population. Genomic DNA was isolated from every sorted fraction and measured by UV absorbance on a Nanodrop 2000c.

TCR CDR3 regions were amplified from genomic DNA by multiplex PCR using the deep immunoSEQ assay. Extracted genomic DNA from each cell subset was spread evenly across all wells of several immunoSEQ 96-well plates, with each plate serving as a replicate. Each replicate PCR for sorted subsets received 200 ng genomic DNA, equal to about 30,000 T cell genomes. Purified libraries were measured with a Qubit 3.0 fluorometer, size-checked on a Bioanalyzer 2100, and measured again with the KAPA Library Quantification kit. Each immunoSEQ 96-well plate was sequenced on its own single-read 150-cycle Illumina NextSeq 550 flow cell. The authors' pipeline ran thus. Because the immunoSEQ output included only junctional sequences and no quality scores, the filtering could not be the same as the filtering used for full-length reads. To assign V/J genes and CDR3, sequences were annotated using PyIR, a Python wrapper for IgBLAST v1.9, with IMGT germline references. Reads were filtered out if the reads had weak V/J assignments (E-value above 1e-6), no CDR3, stop codons, out-of-frame junctions, or ambiguous translated residues. V3J clonotypes were defined as sequences sharing an identical inferred V gene, J gene, and CDR3 amino acid sequence. Percentage overlap between repertoires was computed as shared unique clonotypes divided by the size of the smaller repertoire. Three approaches were used to assess repertoire richness: RTK rarefaction, the Chao1 estimator, and Recon v2.1 estimates of unobserved clonotypes. Generation probabilities were computed with OLGA for all TCRbeta clonotypes obtained by the gDNA method from a handful of donors. TCRdb retrieved this table from immuneACCESS and kept in-frame rearrangements only. Not all clones are present; in checked studies, unresolved V genes account for under half, and no reason is known for the remainder. V, J and clone size derive from that table, while D and trimming were established from the DNA sequence. The sample table records about 1.4 million clones; approximately 96% of these occur just once. About 1% of the sample comes from the top ten.

The data derive from a study of shared clonotypes between healthy human individuals (dated by TCRdb to 2020 to 2022). As for the study more broadly: Two women and a few men aged 18 to 49 years were included in the cohort. Leukapheresis yielded between about 0.85 and 10 billion PBMCs per donor. Per donor, three plates each were used for CD4 naive and CD4 memory, two for CD8 naive, and one for CD8 memory. Different laboratories and diverse techniques were used to prepare libraries and sequence TCR repertoires, to increase sequencing depth and limit assay-specific biases. Blood TCR repertoires of a handful of healthy adults were deeply sequenced to estimate repertoire size and the extent of clonotype sharing between individuals. The investigation overall reported the following: Clonotypes shared by all four sorted-subset donors showed higher generation probabilities than non-shared clonotypes. Even with the large sequencing depth, rarefaction of the sorted-subset datasets indicated that sequencing was incomplete. Sampling was restricted to blood, and TCR repertoires in tissues likely differ from the TCR repertoires found in blood. Sharing across a handful of donors was observed for approximately 5% of naive CD4, about 3.2% of naive CD8, roughly 2.4% of memory CD4, and roughly 0.4% of memory CD8 clonotypes. Because the study included a small number of donors, the genetic and exposure-history diversity represented was limited. Naive subsets generally had larger estimated clonotype richness than memory subsets did. Pairwise subsampling indicated that sequencing depth was expected to affect the degree of clonotype sharing among donors.

The TCR comes from a man aged 25 to 40 in good health. What was sequenced was naive CD4+ T cells sorted from blood. Interpreted using the paper, the cell subset or site label stands for: CD45RA+ positively selected. Here the chain combines TRBV28 and TRBJ2-1, and TRBD2 matches 8 of the central bases. The encoded CDR3 is CASGLVGRAYNEQFF. At the DNA level, the sequence is TGTGCCAGCGGCCTCGTCGGGAGGGCCTACAATGAGCAGTTCTTC.